This TCR beta chain comes out of a study of blood T cell repertoires in COVID-19. Looking at the study overall: Sources were T cells, B-cell-depleted T cells, or PBMCs; the material itself was cDNA or gDNA.

CDR1 and CDR2 (germline): SEHNR, FQNEAQ (reference sequence). The CDR3 is 15 amino acids. V was trimmed by 0 bases and J by 4 bases, leaving 13 bases between them. Under the authors' procedure: The authors estimated nucleated cell counts from reference gene primer amplification. Data came from immunoSEQ multiplex PCR; TCRdb stores just in-frame clones and leaves some out. That table gives V, J and clone size, and the DNA gave D and trimming. The sample shows 200,000 to 250,000 clones, about 90% of them seen only once. Participants spanned ages about 18 to 89 years and resided in about 24 US areas. The origin of this receptor is a man in his fifties or sixties who had been exposed to COVID-19. This chain uses TRBV7-9 with TRBJ2-7; perhaps TRBD1 as D (6 bases). The sample was PBMCs or T cells enriched from blood (not recorded which). The CDR3 spells CASSLAGQGWYEQYF. CDR3 sequence (DNA): TGTGCCAGCAGCTTAGCGGGGCAGGGGTGGTACGAGCAGTACTTC.